The 3 T cell receptor beta chains presented below share a single source sample, sequenced in a study of blood T cell repertoires in COVID-19. Here immunoSEQ multiplex PCR was the method, and the copy in TCRdb shows in-frame clones only, minus some. The data contain 300,000 or so clones, approximately 86% of them singletons. Sequenced sample: PBMCs or T cells enriched from blood (not recorded which). The origin of the receptors is a woman aged 40 to 50 with acute COVID-19.

This chain uses TRBV4-2 with TRBJ2-5; the match to TRBD2 covers 15 bases. Germline loops: CDR1 LGHNA, CDR2 YNFKEQ. The CDR3 sequence is 17 residues long. The V and J ends lost 3 bases and 2 bases, in that order; junction bases with no gene match: 4. For the CDR3, the DNA is TGTGCCAGCAGCCAGGGAGGGACTAGCGGGGGGCAAGAGACCCAGTACTTC. Protein product: CASSQGGTSGGQETQYF.

The V and J genes are TRBV4-2 and TRBJ2-5, with TRBD2 matching over 9 bases. CDR1 is LGHNA, CDR2 YNFKEQ, per germline. This CDR3 has 16 residues. With V trimmed by 5 bases and J by 5 bases, 12 bases remained unmatched. The CDR3: CASSWGLAAIRETQYF. The CDR3 DNA sequence: TGTGCCAGCAGCTGGGGACTAGCAGCGATTCGGGAGACCCAGTACTTC.

This clone was observed a few times. This chain connects TRBV4-1 to TRBJ2-1, with 16 bases identical to TRBD2. V lost 6 bases to trimming and J lost 9 bases; unmatched junction nucleotides: 11. Germline V gene sequence: CDR1 MGHRA, CDR2 YSYEKL. This CDR3 spans 17 amino acids. The CDR3 is CASSQKGTSGGAPEQFF. As DNA, the CDR3 is TGCGCCAGCAGTCAAAAAGGGACTAGCGGGGGGGCCCCTGAGCAGTTCTTC.